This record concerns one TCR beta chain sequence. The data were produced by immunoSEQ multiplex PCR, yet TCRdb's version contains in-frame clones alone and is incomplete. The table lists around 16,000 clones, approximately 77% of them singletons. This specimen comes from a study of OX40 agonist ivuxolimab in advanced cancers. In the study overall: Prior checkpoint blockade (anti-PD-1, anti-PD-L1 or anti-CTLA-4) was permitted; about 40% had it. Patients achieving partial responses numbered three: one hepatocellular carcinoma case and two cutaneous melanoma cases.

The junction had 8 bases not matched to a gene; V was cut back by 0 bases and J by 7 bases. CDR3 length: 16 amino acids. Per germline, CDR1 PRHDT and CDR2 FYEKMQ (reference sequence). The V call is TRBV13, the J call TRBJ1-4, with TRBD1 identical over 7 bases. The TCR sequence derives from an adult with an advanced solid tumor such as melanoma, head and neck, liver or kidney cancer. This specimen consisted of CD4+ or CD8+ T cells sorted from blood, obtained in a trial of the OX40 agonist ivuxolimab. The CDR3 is CASSLGGTVYGEKLFF. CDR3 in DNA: TGTGCCAGCAGCTTAGGAGGGACAGTTTATGGTGAAAAACTGTTTTTT.